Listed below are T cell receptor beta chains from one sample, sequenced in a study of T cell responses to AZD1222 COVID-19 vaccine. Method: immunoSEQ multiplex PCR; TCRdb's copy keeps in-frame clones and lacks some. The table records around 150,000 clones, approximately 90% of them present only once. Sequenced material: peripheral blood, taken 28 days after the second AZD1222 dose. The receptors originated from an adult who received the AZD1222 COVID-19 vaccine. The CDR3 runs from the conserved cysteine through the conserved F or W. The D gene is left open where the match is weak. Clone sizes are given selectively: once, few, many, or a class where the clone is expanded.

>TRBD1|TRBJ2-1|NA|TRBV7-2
CASSWGQTNEQFF
TGTGCCAGCAGCTGGGGACAGACTAATGAGCAGTTCTTC
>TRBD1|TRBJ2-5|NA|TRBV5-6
CASSFTGTGWRETQYF
TGTGCCAGCAGCTTTACCGGGACAGGGTGGAGGGAGACCCAGTACTTC
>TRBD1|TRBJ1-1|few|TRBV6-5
CASSGTGGYTEAFF
TGTGCCAGCAGCGGGACAGGGGGGTACACTGAAGCTTTCTTT
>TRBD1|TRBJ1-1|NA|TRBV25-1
CASSEGTGQNTEAFF
TGTGCCAGCAGTGAGGGGACAGGGCAGAACACTGAAGCTTTCTTT
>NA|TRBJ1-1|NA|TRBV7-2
CASSSKIDRPVMVTEAFF
TGTGCCAGCAGCTCCAAAATAGACAGACCGGTCATGGTCACTGAAGCTTTCTTT
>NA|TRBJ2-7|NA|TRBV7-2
CASSSTGYEQYF
TGTGCCAGCAGCTCGACAGGCTACGAGCAGTACTTC
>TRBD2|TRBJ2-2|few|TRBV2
CASRGTSGTGELFF
TGTGCCAGCAGGGGGACTAGCGGGACCGGGGAGCTGTTTTTT
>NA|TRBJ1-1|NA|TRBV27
CASSIAGHTEAFF
TGTGCCAGCAGCATAGCAGGGCACACTGAAGCTTTCTTT
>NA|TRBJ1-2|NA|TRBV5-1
CASSGKEGTYGYTF
TGCGCCAGCAGCGGCAAGGAGGGAACCTATGGCTACACCTTC
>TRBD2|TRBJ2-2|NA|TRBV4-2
CASSQDKAGELAGELFF
TGTGCCAGCAGCCAAGATAAGGCGGGGGAGTTGGCCGGGGAGCTGTTTTTT
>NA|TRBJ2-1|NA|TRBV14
CASSQEVLRYTHNEQFF
TGTGCCAGCAGCCAAGAAGTTTTACGATATACCCACAATGAGCAGTTCTTC
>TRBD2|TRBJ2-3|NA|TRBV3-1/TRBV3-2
CASSARLAGDVDTQYF
TGTGCCAGCAGCGCTCGACTAGCGGGAGATGTAGATACGCAGTATTTT
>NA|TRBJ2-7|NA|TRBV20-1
CSASRTRTKAYEQYF
TGCAGTGCTAGTAGGACCCGGACAAAGGCCTACGAGCAGTACTTC
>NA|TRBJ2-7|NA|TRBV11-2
CASTQLGGLVEQYF
TGTGCCAGCACCCAATTGGGGGGGCTAGTCGAGCAGTACTTC
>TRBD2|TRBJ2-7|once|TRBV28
CASSLLAGGYEQYF
TGTGCCAGCAGCCTACTAGCGGGAGGCTACGAGCAGTACTTC
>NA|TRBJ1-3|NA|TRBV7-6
CASSLGDPNSGNTIYF
TGTGCCAGCAGCTTAGGCGATCCTAACTCTGGAAACACCATATATTTT
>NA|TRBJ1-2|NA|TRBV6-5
CASRSPSANYGYTF
TGTGCCAGCAGATCACCCTCCGCTAACTATGGCTACACCTTC
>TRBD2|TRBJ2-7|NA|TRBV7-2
CASSLSLAGDYEQYF
TGTGCCAGCAGCTTATCCTTAGCGGGAGACTACGAGCAGTACTTC
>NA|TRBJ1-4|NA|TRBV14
CASSQDLVGDREKLFF
TGTGCCAGCAGCCAAGATCTTGTGGGAGATCGTGAAAAACTGTTTTTT
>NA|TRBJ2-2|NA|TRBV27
CASSTHRGELFF
TGTGCCAGCAGTACCCACAGGGGGGAGCTGTTTTTT
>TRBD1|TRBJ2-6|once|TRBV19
CAGSPPGTTGVGANVLTF
TGTGCCGGTAGTCCCCCAGGCACAACAGGGGTTGGGGCCAACGTCCTGACTTTC
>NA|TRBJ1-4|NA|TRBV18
CASSLADAEKLFF
TGTGCCAGCTCACTGGCGGACGCGGAAAAACTGTTTTTT
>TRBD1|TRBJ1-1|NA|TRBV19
CASSNNGQGNSEAFF
TGTGCCAGTAGTAATAATGGACAGGGAAACTCTGAAGCTTTCTTT
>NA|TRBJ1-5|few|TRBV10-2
CASSPTYSNQPQHF
TGCGCCAGCAGCCCCACGTATAGCAATCAGCCCCAGCATTTT
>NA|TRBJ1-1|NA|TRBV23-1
CASSRRPLNTEAFF
TGCGCCAGCAGTCGCCGACCCTTGAACACTGAAGCTTTCTTT
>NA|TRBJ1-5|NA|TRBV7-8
CASSPHRAYSNQPQHF
TGTGCCAGCAGCCCCCACAGGGCCTATAGCAATCAGCCCCAGCATTTT
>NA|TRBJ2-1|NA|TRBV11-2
CASSSLRRKQGSNEQFF
TGTGCCAGCAGCTCCCTACGCCGTAAACAGGGTAGCAATGAGCAGTTCTTC
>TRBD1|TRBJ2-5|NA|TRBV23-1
CASSHFDRVGKTQYF
TGCGCCAGCAGTCATTTCGACAGGGTCGGAAAGACCCAGTACTTC
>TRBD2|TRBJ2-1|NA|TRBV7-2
CASSSSQRGGLSHEQFF
TGTGCCAGCAGCTCATCCCAGCGGGGGGGCCTCTCCCATGAGCAGTTCTTC
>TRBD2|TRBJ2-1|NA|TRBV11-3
CASSLGLAGGPGEQFF
TGTGCCAGCAGCTTGGGGCTAGCGGGAGGGCCGGGTGAGCAGTTCTTC
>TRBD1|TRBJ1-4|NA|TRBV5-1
CASSPRGLAEKLFF
TGCGCCAGCAGCCCCAGGGGGTTAGCTGAAAAACTGTTTTTT
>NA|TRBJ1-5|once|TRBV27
CASSSVASSNQPQHF
TGTGCCAGCAGCTCCGTCGCTAGTAGCAATCAGCCCCAGCATTTT
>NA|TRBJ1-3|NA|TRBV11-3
CASSLGTNSGNTIYF
TGTGCCAGCAGCTTGGGGACCAACTCTGGAAACACCATATATTTT
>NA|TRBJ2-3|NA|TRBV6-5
CASSINRDTDTQYF
TGTGCCAGCAGTATTAACAGGGACACAGATACGCAGTATTTT
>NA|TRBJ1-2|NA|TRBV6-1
CASSEGWVIYGYTF
TGTGCCAGCAGTGAAGGGTGGGTAATCTATGGCTACACCTTC
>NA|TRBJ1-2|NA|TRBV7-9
CASNNRVGGYTF
TGTGCCAGCAATAACCGGGTGGGTGGCTACACCTTC
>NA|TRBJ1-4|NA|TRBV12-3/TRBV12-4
CASTRANEKLFF
TGTGCCAGTACCAGGGCTAATGAAAAACTGTTTTTT
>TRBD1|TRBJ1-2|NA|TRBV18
CASSPEGQGRRYGYTF
TGTGCCAGCTCACCGGAAGGACAGGGGCGGCGGTATGGCTACACCTTC
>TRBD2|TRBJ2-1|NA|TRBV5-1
CASSQGLAGGPSYNEQFF
TGCGCCAGCAGCCAGGGACTAGCGGGAGGGCCGTCCTACAATGAGCAGTTCTTC
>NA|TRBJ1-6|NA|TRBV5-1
CASSLGQDNSPLHF
TGCGCCAGCAGCTTGGGACAAGATAATTCACCCCTCCACTTT
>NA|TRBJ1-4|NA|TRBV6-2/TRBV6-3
CASSYGGRDEKLFF
TGTGCCAGCAGTTACGGAGGGAGGGATGAAAAACTGTTTTTT
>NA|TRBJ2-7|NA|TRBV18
CASSPTRIAEQYF
TGTGCCAGCTCACCGACGCGGATTGCCGAGCAGTACTTC
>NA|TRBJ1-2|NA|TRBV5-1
CASGSNYGYTF
TGCGCCAGCGGATCGAACTATGGCTACACCTTC
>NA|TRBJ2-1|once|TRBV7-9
CASSAPRGYNEQFF
TGTGCCAGCAGCGCACCCAGGGGATACAATGAGCAGTTCTTC
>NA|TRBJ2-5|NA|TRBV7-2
CASSLAVQGTQYF
TGTGCCAGCAGCCTAGCCGTCCAGGGGACCCAGTACTTC